The clone carrying this TCR beta chain has only one observation. The data were taken from a study of shared clonotypes between healthy human individuals. Per germline, CDR1 MNHNY and CDR2 SVGAGI (reference sequence). The CDR3 extends over 13 amino acids. V was pared by 3 bases and J by 4 bases, with 6 bases between. Only in-frame clones appear in the TCRdb table, and some are missing; sequencing was by immunoSEQ multiplex PCR. The sample includes some 1,900,000 clones, just under 95% seen only once; the top ten take 1% to 1.5%. CD45RO-negative CD8 cells positively selected for CCR7 made up the naive population, which excluded terminally differentiated effector memory CD45RA+ cells.

The sequenced sample was naive CD8+ T cells sorted from blood. The rearrangement uses TRBV6-6 and TRBJ2-2, with no clear D. This TCR was sampled from a man younger than 30 in good health. CDR3 sequence reads: CASSYMSTGELFF. The CDR3 nucleotides are TGTGCCAGCAGTTATATGAGCACCGGGGAGCTGTTTTTT.